Below are 27 T cell receptor beta chains sequenced from a single sample in a study of T cell responses to AZD1222 COVID-19 vaccine. Sequencing used immunoSEQ multiplex PCR; TCRdb keeps in-frame clones, though not all of them. The sample carries under 150,000 clones, 75% to 90% recorded once. This specimen consisted of peripheral blood, obtained 28 days after the second AZD1222 dose. All receptors derive from an adult who received the AZD1222 COVID-19 vaccine.

The chain employs TRBV27 and TRBJ1-6, with 7 bases aligning to TRBD1. V gave up 3 bases and J gave up 11 bases; unmatched junction bases: 10. Germline CDR1 is MNHEY and CDR2 is SMNVEV (reference sequence). The CDR3 has 15 residues. The CDR3: CASSFARQGQTPLHF. DNA of the CDR3: TGTGCCAGCAGTTTCGCTCGACAGGGACAGACACCCCTCCACTTT.

The V gene is TRBV29-1, the J gene TRBJ2-3, with 11 bases lining up with TRBD2. This CDR3 contains 13 residues. Germline-derived CDR1 and CDR2 are SQVTM and ANQGSEA. V lost 8 bases and J lost 5; bases outside the gene matches: 6. In DNA, the CDR3 is TGCAGCTCACTAGCGGGAGTCGTAGATACGCAGTATTTT. Amino acid sequence: CSSLAGVVDTQYF.

This clone was detected only once. The J gene is TRBJ1-6, the V gene TRBV27; D is undetermined. The CDR3 is made up of 14 amino acids. The germline V and J ends were trimmed by 3 bases and 7 bases, with 10 bases remaining between them. Germline V lookup: CDR1 MNHEY, CDR2 SMNVEV (reference sequence). CDR3 nucleotides: TGTGCCAGCAGTTTTCGGGAGGAAAATTCACCCCTCCACTTT. Translation: CASSFREENSPLHF.

With respect to this clone: Different DNA sequences within this sample yield the same CDR3. The chain uses TRBV30 and TRBJ1-2; a possible D gene is TRBD1 (5 bases). Germline V gene data show CDR1 as GTSNPN and CDR2 as SVGIG (reference sequence). Between the trimmed V and J ends, which lost 1 base and 8 bases, there was a span of 11 bases. The CDR3 has 12 amino acids. The CDR3: CAWSEGRGGYTF. CDR3 coding DNA: TGTGCCTGGAGTGAAGGGAGGGGAGGCTACACCTTC.

This chain uses TRBV11-2 with TRBJ1-3; D unclear. The CDR3 totals 15 residues. Germline V gene data show CDR1 as SGHAT and CDR2 as FQNNGV. V was cut by 0 bases and J by 4 bases, with 10 bases left in between. This CDR3 reads CASSLDQTDGNTIYF. The CDR3 coding sequence is TGTGCCAGCAGCTTAGATCAGACGGACGGAAACACCATATATTTT.

The chain links TRBV5-5 to TRBJ1-4; 7 bases line up with TRBD1. Germline trimming cut 3 bases from V and 7 bases from J; bases unmatched to any gene: 6. The CDR3 is 14 amino acids. Germline V gene data show CDR1 as SGHKS and CDR2 as YYEKEE (reference sequence). CDR3: CASSSLTGIEKLFF. CDR3 in DNA: TGTGCCAGCAGCTCGTTGACAGGGATTGAAAAACTGTTTTTT. The complete variable domain, with remaining parts taken from reference TRBV5-5 and TRBJ1-4, reads DAGVTQSPTHLIKTRGQQVTLRCSPISGHKSVSWYQQVLGQGPQFIFQYYEKEERGRGNFPDRFSARQFPNYSSELNVNALLLGDSALYLCASSSLTGIEKLFFGSGTQLSVL.

Regarding this clone: One end of the junction is discordant with germline, which a read error may explain. The CDR3 DNA follows: TGCAGTGCTAGTTTAAGCACGGTCCTCTTC. Protein product: CSASLSTVLF. V is TRBV20-1 and J is TRBJ1-2; no clear D gene. Germline CDR1 reads DFQATT; CDR2 reads SNEGSKA (reference sequence). The CDR3 runs 10 residues.

This clone occurred a few times. The gene calls are TRBV10-3 and TRBJ2-3, with D hard to call. CDR1 and CDR2 (germline): ENHRY, SYGVKD. Trimming stripped 0 bases from V and 6 bases from J, with 10 bases between. The CDR3 totals 14 residues. In nucleotides, the CDR3 is TGTGCCATCAGTGAGTCCACCCGTTCCGATACGCAGTATTTT. It translates to CAISESTRSDTQYF.

This chain uses TRBV5-5 with TRBJ1-2; weak D call: TRBD1 (6 bases). In germline, CDR1 is SGHKS, CDR2 YYEKEE (reference sequence). The CDR3 is made up of 14 amino acids. Trimming pared 0 bases from V and 2 bases from J, leaving 8 bases between. The CDR3 reads CASSLAGQNYGYTF. The CDR3 DNA reads TGTGCCAGCAGCTTGGCGGGACAAAACTATGGCTACACCTTC.

J is TRBJ2-1 and V is TRBV6-5, with 8 bases that match TRBD1. CDR1 is MNHEY, CDR2 SVGAGI, per germline. The J segment lost 0 bases and the V segment lost 6 bases, leaving 4 bases of the junction unmatched. The CDR3 runs 15 residues. CDR3 amino acids: CASSRDRSSYNEQFF. DNA for the CDR3: TGTGCCAGCAGCCGGGACAGGAGCTCCTACAATGAGCAGTTCTTC.

The rearrangement links TRBV5-1 to TRBJ1-5; a possible D gene is TRBD1 (5 bases). The length of the CDR3 is 15 residues. Germline V lookup: CDR1 SGHRS, CDR2 YFSETQ. Trimming shortened V by 0 bases and J by 0 bases, and 7 bases separated the two germline ends. CDR3 sequence (DNA): TGCGCCAGCAGCTTGGAAGGGGCTAGCAATCAGCCCCAGCATTTT. Amino acid sequence: CASSLEGASNQPQHF.

The CDR3 is CASSRTSEDTQYF. The CDR3 coding sequence is TGTGCCAGCAGCAGGACTAGCGAAGATACGCAGTATTTT. The rearrangement uses TRBV6-4 and TRBJ2-3, with 9 nucleotides matching TRBD2. With 6 bases clipped from V and 5 bases from J, the junction kept 3 bases outside the gene matches. The germline CDR1 and CDR2 sequences are MRHNA and SNTAGT. This CDR3 has 13 residues.

This chain uses TRBV18 with TRBJ1-2; a possible D gene is TRBD1 (6 bases). The CDR3 runs to 13 residues. CDR1 KGHSH and CDR2 LQKENI come from the germline V gene. The ends were cut back, 1 base at V and 8 bases at J, with 11 bases in the middle. CDR3 residues: CASSPQGERGYTF. CDR3 DNA: TGTGCCAGCTCACCACAGGGGGAGAGGGGCTACACCTTC.

This clone was seen a few times. The chain couples TRBV5-1 to TRBJ1-6; D uncertain. Trimming left V 0 bases short and J 7 bases short, with 11 bases between. Germline V gene data show CDR1 as SGHRS and CDR2 as YFSETQ. The CDR3 consists of 15 residues. DNA of the CDR3: TGCGCCAGCAGCTTGGAAGCCAGCCCGAATTCACCCCTCCACTTT. Its protein is CASSLEASPNSPLHF.

This chain links TRBV7-2 with TRBJ1-2, with no clear D. The CDR3 covers 13 residues. Per the germline V gene, CDR1 is SGHTA and CDR2 is FQGNSA. Trimming stripped 5 bases from V and 4 bases from J, with 11 bases between. In nucleotides, the CDR3 is TGTGCCAGCAGCGTAAGGTCGCCCTATGGCTACACCTTC. This codes for CASSVRSPYGYTF.

The gene calls are TRBV30 and TRBJ1-1; D uncertain. V was pared by 5 bases and J by 4 bases, with 14 bases between. The germline CDR1 and CDR2 sequences are GTSNPN and SVGIG (reference sequence). The CDR3 runs to 13 residues. The CDR3 bases are TGTGCCTGGGATAAGGGAGAAGGCACTGAAGCTTTCTTT. It specifies CAWDKGEGTEAFF.

The CDR3 sequence is CASSRDRQNTEAFF. DNA of the CDR3: TGTGCCAGTAGCCGGGACAGGCAAAACACTGAAGCTTTCTTT. The chain employs TRBV19 and TRBJ1-1, with 8 bases that match TRBD1. Germline V gene lookup returns CDR1 LNHDA and CDR2 SQIVND (reference sequence). The V gene end was trimmed by 6 bases and the J gene end by 2 bases; junction bases not matched to a gene: 5. The CDR3 extends over 14 amino acids.

The count of this clone is one. V gene TRBV27 combines with J gene TRBJ2-2; D may be TRBD1 (6 bases). The CDR3 contains 15 residues. Germline assignment: CDR1 MNHEY and CDR2 SMNVEV (reference sequence). Trimming cost V 6 bases and J 0 bases, with 11 bases left between them. The CDR3 coding sequence is TGTGCCAGCAGAACAGGGAATTCGAACACCGGGGAGCTGTTTTTT. Translation: CASRTGNSNTGELFF.

A single count supports this clone. The chain has TRBV7-9 and TRBJ1-1, with D possibly matching TRBD1 (6 bases). Germline V CDR1 and CDR2: SEHNR, FQNEAQ (reference sequence). Trimming cost V 8 bases and J 5 bases, with 12 bases left between them. The CDR3 loop spans 12 amino acids. The CDR3 region has the DNA TGTGCCAGCGGGACTAGGGGGACTGAAGCTTTCTTT. It is translated as CASGTRGTEAFF.

This chain connects TRBV9 to TRBJ1-3; TRBD1 agrees at 9 bases. J lost 3 bases, V lost 2 bases, and 21 bases had no gene match. This CDR3 comprises 21 residues. Germline CDR1 is SGDLS and CDR2 is YYNGEE. In nucleotides, the CDR3 is TGTGCCAGCAGCGTCCAACCGACGGACAGGGGCTTGGGTTCGGGTGGAAACACCATATATTTT. Translated, it gives CASSVQPTDRGLGSGGNTIYF.

As DNA, the CDR3 is TGTGCCTGGGGGACAGGGGCGTCCTACGAGCAGTACTTC. Translated: CAWGTGASYEQYF. The chain uses TRBV30 and TRBJ2-7; TRBD1 agrees at 10 bases. V lost 5 bases and J lost 1; bases outside the gene matches: 2. The CDR3 is 13 amino acids. CDR1 is GTSNPN and CDR2 is SVGIG in the germline V gene (reference sequence). The whole variable domain, remainder taken from reference TRBV30 and TRBJ2-7, is SQTIHQWPATLVQPVGSPLSLECTVEGTSNPNLYWYRQAAGRGLQLLFYSVGIGQISSEVPQNLSASRPQDRQFILSSKKLLLSDSGFYLCAWGTGASYEQYFGPGTRLTVT.

V gene TRBV6-2 or TRBV6-3 combines with J gene TRBJ1-5, with 10 positions matching TRBD1. The CDR3 loop spans 15 amino acids. V shed 4 bases, J shed 5 bases, and the junction held 5 bases outside the gene matches. Germline V gene data show CDR1 as MNHEY and CDR2 as SVGEGT. The CDR3 sequence is CASSSGQGRHQPQHF. CDR3 nucleotide sequence: TGTGCCAGCAGTTCGGGACAGGGGCGCCATCAGCCCCAGCATTTT.

The chain combines TRBV3-1 (or the pseudogene TRBV3-2) with TRBJ1-1; 11 nucleotides agree with TRBD1. V lost 5 bases to trimming and J lost 5 bases; unmatched junction nucleotides: 4. The CDR3 consists of 14 residues. The germline gives CDR1 LGHDT, CDR2 YNNKEL (reference sequence). The CDR3 bases are TGTGCCAGCAGCGGGGGGACAGGGGGGACTGAAGCTTTCTTT. Translation: CASSGGTGGTEAFF.

Turning to this clone: The germline gene is not matched at one end of the junction; a read error may be the cause. This chain joins TRBV6-2 or TRBV6-3 and TRBJ1-5; D is unclear. The CDR3 runs 14 residues. Looked up from germline, CDR1 is MNHEY and CDR2 is SVGEGT. CDR3 amino acids: CASRYRTANQPQHF. The CDR3 DNA reads as TGTGCCAGCCGTTATAGGACGGCTAATCAGCCCCAGCATTTT.

The rearrangement links TRBV10-1 to TRBJ1-6; 8 bases are shared with TRBD1. The CDR3 runs to 15 residues. CDR1 WNHNN and CDR2 SYGVQD come from the germline V gene (reference sequence). V shed 5 bases, J shed 10 bases, and the junction held 10 bases outside the gene matches. The CDR3, as DNA: TGCGCCAGCAGTTCGACAGGGGATTCGGGCTCACCCCTCCACTTT. Protein: CASSSTGDSGSPLHF.

The chain uses TRBV27 and TRBJ2-1, with D tentatively TRBD1 (6 bases). The V end lost 4 bases, the J end lost 12 bases, and 25 bases lay between the germline ends. The germline V gene has CDR1 MNHEY and CDR2 SMNVEV (reference sequence). This CDR3 contains 16 residues. CDR3 sequence (DNA): TGTGCCAGCAGTTCTAACCCACAGGGATCGGCCATCGGGCAGTTCTTC. This sequence encodes CASSSNPQGSAIGQFF.

The chain has TRBV28 and TRBJ2-2; D is uncertain. Looked up from germline, CDR1 is MDHEN and CDR2 is SYDVKM. This CDR3 has 15 amino acids. V lost 6 bases, J lost 0 bases, and 11 bases lay in between. The CDR3 nucleotides read TGTGCCAGCAGGAACCCCACGGCGAACACCGGGGAGCTGTTTTTT. Its protein is CASRNPTANTGELFF.